This T cell receptor (beta chain) originates from a study of identical twins. Findings of the study overall: The conclusions drew on cross-sectional statistical analysis instead of tracking the same donors.

This CDR3 is 18 amino acids long. Trimming at V came to 0 bases and at J to 5 bases, leaving 15 bases not matched to a gene. Germline CDR1 and CDR2: MNHEY and SVGAGI. In regard to this clonotype: The target antigen is unknown.

TCRdb re-derived calls from the 5' RACE reads in MiXCR, one entry per CDR3 protein. Here the sample spans about 520,000 distinct CDR3 sequences, 20% to 25% being singletons. The same specimen was also included in a second study, on T cells expressing NK-cell markers. That source adds: Dominant NKG2C+ clonotype frequencies of 1.0-7.0% of CD8+ T cells were measured in more than 5 donors.

The receptor comes from a woman aged 18-30 years in good health. Sequenced: CD4+ T cells sorted from blood. This chain links TRBV6-5 with TRBJ2-5; TRBD2 agrees at 7 bases. CDR3 region: CASSYSGLSGTTRETQYF. DNA for the CDR3: TGTGCCAGCAGTTACTCCGGACTAAGCGGGACGACCAGGGAGACCCAGTACTTC.